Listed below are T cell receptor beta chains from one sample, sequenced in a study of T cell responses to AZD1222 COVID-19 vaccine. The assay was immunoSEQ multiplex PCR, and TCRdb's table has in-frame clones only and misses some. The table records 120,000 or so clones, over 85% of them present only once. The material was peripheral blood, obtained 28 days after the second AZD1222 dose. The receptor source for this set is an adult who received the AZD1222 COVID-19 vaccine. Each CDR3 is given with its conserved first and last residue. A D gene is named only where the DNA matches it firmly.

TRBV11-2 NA CASSLVAEAFF
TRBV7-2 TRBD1 CASSLLPGGLSSEQYF
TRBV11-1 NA CASSFPRGLENNEQFF
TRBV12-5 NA CASGLGETQYF
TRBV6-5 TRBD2 CASSRAGGDKNIQYF
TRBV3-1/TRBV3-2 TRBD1 CASSRTGNSNQPQHF
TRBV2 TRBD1 CASSERGQGAGSNQPQHF
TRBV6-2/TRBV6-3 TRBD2 CASSYSFSVAGGLDTQYF
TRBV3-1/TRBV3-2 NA CASSPYRDTGWQYF
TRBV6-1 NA CASSDGFYEQYF
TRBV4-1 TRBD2 CASSQDGQATSGGTYEQYF
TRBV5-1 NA CASRGEVANTGELFF
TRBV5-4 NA CASSLGQSESYEQYF
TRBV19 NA CASSWGGIVQDEQFF
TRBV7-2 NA CASSHTGPRNYNEQFF
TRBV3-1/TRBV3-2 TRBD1 CASSRNRGTYSPLHF
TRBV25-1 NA CASSDPGRTEETQYF
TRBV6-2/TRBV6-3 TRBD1 CASSPLTGIASQPQHF
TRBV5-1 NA CASSLGLLGPGELFF
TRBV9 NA CASSASGTAEKLFF
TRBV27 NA CASSFFQGETQYF
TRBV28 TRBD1 CASSLGLGQGSYEQYF
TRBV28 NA CASSVTTTGELFF
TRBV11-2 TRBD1 CASSLDGDRGSEAFF
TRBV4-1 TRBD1 CASSQEDQGANNSPLHF
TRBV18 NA CASSRSPGPYNSPLHF
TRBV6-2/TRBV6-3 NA CASSQRLGGEKLFF
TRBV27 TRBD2 CASSKSGGTWREQFF
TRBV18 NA CASSGANSYNSPLHF
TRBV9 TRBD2 CASSVSSSGATDTQYF
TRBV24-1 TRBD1 CATSDLQGGVSNQPQHF
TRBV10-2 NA CASSRTTRTDTQYF
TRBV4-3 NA CASSQTGSYEQYF
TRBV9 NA CASSVQGDTEAFF
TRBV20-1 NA CSVSQETQYF
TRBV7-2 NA CASSRSATNEKLFF
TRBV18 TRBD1 CASSPDRGARAIANIQYF
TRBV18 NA CASSPGQAGRAIYF
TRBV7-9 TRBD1 CASSRDGTGTDTQYF
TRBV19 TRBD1 CASSIRTPTGYGYTF
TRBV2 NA CASRAGTPRPRQYF
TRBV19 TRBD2 CASSMQAAGETQYF
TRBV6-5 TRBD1 CASSFTGGSGYTF
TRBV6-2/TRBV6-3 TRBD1 CASSIPGQGYNSPLHF
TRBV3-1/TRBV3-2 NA CASSQVNSYYEQYF
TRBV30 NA CAWSTITEDQPQHF
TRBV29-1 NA CSVGSGANTEAFF
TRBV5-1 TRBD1 CASSSGQGATNTGELFF
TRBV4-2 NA CASSQDYSGRPYEQYF